This TCR beta chain is drawn from a study of cytomegalovirus exposure and HLA in healthy donors. Study-level background: HLA-typed donors were the source of some 85 million unique TCRs, which an early data release held.

The PCR was carried out with 60 Vbeta primers and 13 Jbeta primers. Method: immunoSEQ multiplex PCR; TCRdb's copy keeps in-frame clones and lacks some. Of about 82,000 clones in the sample, roughly 80% are singletons; the top ten hold approximately 5.7%. Trimming at V came to 2 bases and at J to 5 bases, leaving 8 bases not matched to a gene. Germline values: CDR1 MNHEY, CDR2 SVGAGI. CDR3 length equals 15 residues. In the case of this clone: Its antigen is unidentified.

General observations from the study: It was reported that the classifier diagnosed cytomegalovirus status with high specificity and sensitivity in both the original and validation cohorts. The productive fraction for most TCR beta V segments was about 87% or about 30% in an earlier analysis.

The clonotype was recovered from a woman aged 50 to 65 in good health and CMV-seropositive. Sequencing was performed on PBMCs. The chain joins TRBV6-5 to TRBJ1-2, with 7 bases identical to TRBD1. The CDR3 DNA follows: TGTGCCAGCAGTTACCGGCCGGGACAGCAGTATGGCTACACCTTC. It specifies CASSYRPGQQYGYTF.